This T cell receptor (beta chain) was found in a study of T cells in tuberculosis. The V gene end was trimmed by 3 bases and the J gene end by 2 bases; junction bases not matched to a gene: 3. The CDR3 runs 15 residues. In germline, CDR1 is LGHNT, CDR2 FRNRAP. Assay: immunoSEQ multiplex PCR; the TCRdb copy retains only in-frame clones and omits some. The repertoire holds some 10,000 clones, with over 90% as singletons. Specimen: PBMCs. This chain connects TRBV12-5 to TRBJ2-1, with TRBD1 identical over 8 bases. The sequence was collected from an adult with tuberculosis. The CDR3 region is CASGFAGGAYNEQFF. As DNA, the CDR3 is TGTGCTAGTGGTTTTGCAGGGGGCGCCTACAATGAGCAGTTCTTC.